This T cell receptor beta chain was profiled in a study of shared clonotypes between healthy human individuals. Trimming shortened V by 1 base and J by 6 bases, and 6 bases separated the two germline ends. This CDR3 is built from 13 residues. Germline loops: CDR1 SGHDN, CDR2 FVKESK. Using immunoSEQ multiplex PCR, the repertoire was profiled, and TCRdb retains in-frame clones only, with some absent. Of over a million clones in the sample, over 95% were seen once. The sample consisted of naive CD4+ T cells sorted from blood. Noted subset: CD45RA+ positively selected. This TCR came from a man aged 25 to 45 in good health. The chain employs TRBV14 and TRBJ2-2; possibly TRBD2 for D (6 bases). CDR3 in DNA: TGTGCCAGCAGCCAAGGACTAGCCGGGGAGCTGTTTTTT. This sequence encodes CASSQGLAGELFF.